These 23 T cell receptor beta chains originate from one sample sequenced in a study of blood T cell repertoires in COVID-19. Sequencing was performed with immunoSEQ multiplex PCR; in TCRdb, only in-frame clones are kept and a portion is missing. The sample holds around 190,000 clones, about nine tenths seen once. Material for sequencing was peripheral blood. These receptors were obtained from a man in his late teens or twenties with active or convalescent COVID-19.

The rearrangement joins TRBV7-2 to TRBJ2-3, with 11 nucleotides matching TRBD2. Germline V gene lookup returns CDR1 SGHTA and CDR2 FQGNSA. The CDR3 is 15 amino acids. With V trimmed by 5 bases and J by 5 bases, 6 bases remained unmatched. CDR3 sequence reads: CASSLGLAALDTQYF. The DNA for the CDR3 is TGTGCCAGCAGCCTGGGACTAGCGGCATTAGATACGCAGTATTTT.

The chain is built from TRBV6-6 and TRBJ2-3; unclear D gene. The CDR3 contains 11 residues. The V gene lost 7 bases and the J gene lost 5 bases, with 7 bases spanning the gap. CDR1 is MNHNY and CDR2 is SVGAGI in the germline V gene (reference sequence). CDR3 region: CASILGDTQYF. The CDR3 nucleotides are TGTGCCAGCATTCTAGGAGATACGCAGTATTTT.

The V gene is TRBV7-8, the J gene TRBJ1-6; no reliable D call. The germline CDR1 and CDR2 sequences are SGHVS and FQNEAQ. The CDR3 is 13 residues long. Trimming took 5 bases from V and 8 from J, leaving 10 bases between them. The CDR3, as DNA: TGTGCCAGCAGCCCCACAGCGGATTCACCCCTCCACTTT. Translation gives CASSPTADSPLHF.

The gene calls are TRBV2 and TRBJ2-2, with a possible D match to TRBD1 (5 bases). The CDR3 consists of 14 residues. CDR1 is SNHLY and CDR2 is FYNNEI in the germline V gene. Trimming took off 6 bases at V and 5 bases at J, with 13 bases between the two ends. The CDR3 region is CASRTETETGELFF. CDR3 coding DNA: TGTGCCAGCAGGACAGAGACAGAAACCGGGGAGCTGTTTTTT. Supplemented by reference TRBV2 and TRBJ2-2, the full variable domain reads EPEVTQTPSHQVTQMGQEVILRCVPISNHLYFYWYRQILGQKVEFLVSFYNNEISEKSEIFDDQFSVERPDGSNFTLKIRSTKLEDSAMYFCASRTETETGELFFGEGSRLTVL.

The rearrangement uses TRBV29-1 and TRBJ1-2, with 7 bases aligning to TRBD1. Germline loops: CDR1 SQVTM, CDR2 ANQGSEA. This CDR3 comprises 15 residues. The J segment lost 7 bases and the V segment lost 0 bases, leaving 11 bases of the junction unmatched. The CDR3 nucleotides are TGCAGCGTTGAAGATCGGGCAGGAGGGGGCGGTGGCTACACCTTC. It yields the protein CSVEDRAGGGGGYTF.

The rearrangement uses TRBV4-2 and TRBJ2-1, with D tentatively TRBD2 (6 bases). Germline V gene lookup returns CDR1 LGHNA and CDR2 YNFKEQ. V was trimmed by 1 base and J by 8 bases, leaving 21 bases between them. The CDR3 has 17 amino acids. The CDR3 here is CASSQAGRAKGGDEQFF. The DNA of the CDR3 is TGTGCCAGCAGCCAAGCGGGCCGTGCGAAGGGAGGCGATGAGCAGTTCTTC.

The rearrangement uses TRBV4-1 and TRBJ2-7; TRBD1 might be the D (6 bases). Germline V gene sequence: CDR1 MGHRA, CDR2 YSYEKL. V was trimmed by 5 bases and J by 5 bases, leaving 13 bases between them. The CDR3 extends over 13 amino acids. The CDR3 DNA reads TGCGCCAGCAGCGCCTCAAACAGGGACGAGCAGTACTTC. Translating gives CASSASNRDEQYF.

This clone was picked up a small number of times. This chain connects TRBV3-1 (or the pseudogene TRBV3-2) to TRBJ2-4; D is unresolved. Germline V lookup: CDR1 LGHDT, CDR2 YNNKEL (reference sequence). The CDR3 runs to 15 residues. Trimming cost V 0 bases and J 0 bases, with 6 bases left between them. The CDR3 reads CASSQDFRAKNIQYF. The CDR3 DNA follows: TGTGCCAGCAGCCAAGATTTCCGAGCCAAAAACATTCAGTACTTC.

The chain links TRBV18 to TRBJ1-2; D gene uncertain. Germline loops: CDR1 KGHSH, CDR2 LQKENI. V was cut by 3 bases and J by 6 bases, with 11 bases left in between. The CDR3 length is 13 residues. This CDR3 is CASSPRAGDGYTF. The CDR3 DNA reads as TGTGCCAGCTCACCGAGGGCCGGGGATGGCTACACCTTC.

V usage is TRBV27 and J usage is TRBJ2-7; 7 bases fit TRBD1. Unmatched junction bases numbered 13, after V lost 6 bases and J lost 5 bases. The germline gives CDR1 MNHEY, CDR2 SMNVEV (reference sequence). The CDR3 consists of 15 residues. CDR3 loop: CASRPTDRFWNEQYF. DNA for the CDR3: TGTGCCAGCAGACCAACGGACAGGTTCTGGAACGAGCAGTACTTC.

The CDR3 here is CASSLGLAHEQFF. CDR3 DNA: TGTGCCAGCAGTTTAGGTCTAGCCCATGAGCAGTTCTTC. This chain connects TRBV12-3 or TRBV12-4 to TRBJ2-1; perhaps TRBD2 as D (5 bases). Deletions cut 1 base from V and 8 bases from J, with 9 bases between. The CDR3 is made up of 13 amino acids.

The chain recombines TRBV30 with TRBJ2-3; 10 bases fit TRBD2. The germline V gene has CDR1 GTSNPN and CDR2 SVGIG (reference sequence). V shed 0 bases and J 0 bases; nucleotides not matched to a gene: 0. This CDR3 is built from 15 residues. The CDR3 loop is CAWSVLAGSTDTQYF. DNA for the CDR3: TGTGCCTGGAGTGTACTAGCGGGGAGCACAGATACGCAGTATTTT.

The V and J genes are TRBV6-1 and TRBJ1-5; 7 positions agree with TRBD1. The CDR3 covers 15 residues. V lost 1 base, J lost 5 bases, and 5 bases stayed unmatched. The germline V gene encodes CDR1 MNHNS and CDR2 SASEGT. The DNA for the CDR3 is TGTGCCAGCAGTGAAGGGCAGGGGGGTTATCAGCCCCAGCATTTT. This gives the protein CASSEGQGGYQPQHF.

The chain joins TRBV6-5 to TRBJ2-7; 8 bases line up with TRBD1. V lost 6 bases, J lost 3 bases, and 10 bases stayed unmatched. Germline V gene lookup returns CDR1 MNHEY and CDR2 SVGAGI. The CDR3 totals 15 residues. The CDR3 here is CASRRDETGGYEQYF. The CDR3 DNA reads TGTGCCAGCAGGCGAGACGAAACAGGGGGCTACGAGCAGTACTTC.

The rearrangement joins TRBV5-5 to TRBJ2-1, with a weak D call TRBD1 (5 bases). Trimming shortened V by 2 bases and J by 4 bases, and 7 bases separated the two germline ends. Germline V gene data show CDR1 as SGHKS and CDR2 as YYEKEE (reference sequence). The CDR3 spans 13 residues. The CDR3 region is CASSFTGYNEQFF. Here the CDR3 DNA reads TGTGCCAGCAGCTTTACAGGTTACAATGAGCAGTTCTTC.

This chain links TRBV4-1 with TRBJ2-5; 10 positions agree with TRBD2. CDR1 is MGHRA, CDR2 YSYEKL, per germline. This CDR3 contains 16 residues. The trim removed 4 bases at V and 1 base at J, leaving 6 bases unmatched. The CDR3 is CASSRGLAEPQETQYF. CDR3 bases: TGCGCCAGCAGCCGAGGACTAGCGGAACCCCAAGAGACCCAGTACTTC.

The chain links TRBV28 to TRBJ1-2, with 8 bases matching TRBD1. Germline CDR1 reads MDHEN; CDR2 reads SYDVKM. With V trimmed by 7 bases and J by 6 bases, 4 bases remained unmatched. The CDR3 length is 12 residues. The CDR3 DNA sequence: TGTGCCAGCACAGGGGGCTGGGATGGCTACACCTTC. This gives the protein CASTGGWDGYTF.

The genes are TRBV18 and TRBJ2-1; perhaps TRBD1 as D (5 bases). The CDR3 sequence is 18 residues long. Trimming stripped 2 bases from V and 4 bases from J, with 21 bases between. Germline CDR1 KGHSH, CDR2 LQKENI. CDR3 amino acids: CASSPSSAGNFGYNEQFF. The CDR3 DNA reads as TGTGCCAGCTCACCAAGTTCTGCAGGGAACTTTGGATACAATGAGCAGTTCTTC.

The chain uses TRBV2 and TRBJ1-1, with a weak D call TRBD1 (6 bases). V gave up 6 bases and J gave up 4 bases, with 15 bases separating them. The germline V gene encodes CDR1 SNHLY and CDR2 FYNNEI. This CDR3 has 14 residues. Here the CDR3 reads CASSGTSPGTEAFF. The CDR3 nucleotides are TGTGCCAGCAGCGGGACATCCCCTGGCACTGAAGCTTTCTTT.

The chain carries TRBV2 and TRBJ2-5; 8 bases agree with TRBD2. This CDR3 contains 18 residues. V lost 4 bases, J lost 2 bases, and 15 bases stayed unmatched. Germline-derived CDR1 and CDR2 are SNHLY and FYNNEI. In nucleotides, the CDR3 is TGTGCCAGCAGTGTGGGAGTCATCTCCTCTAGCGGGCAAGAGACCCAGTACTTC. Translated, it gives CASSVGVISSSGQETQYF.

The chain employs TRBV6-2 or TRBV6-3 and TRBJ2-7; the match to TRBD2 covers 9 bases. The CDR3 is 14 residues long. V lost 5 bases to trimming and J lost 7 bases; unmatched junction nucleotides: 9. CDR1 MNHEY and CDR2 SVGEGT come from the germline V gene. CDR3 in amino acids: CASSIAGVNDEQYF. In nucleotides, the CDR3 is TGTGCCAGCAGTATAGCGGGAGTAAATGATGAGCAGTACTTC.

The chain employs TRBV2 and TRBJ2-2, with 7 bases fitting TRBD1. This CDR3 region has 14 residues. Germline V lookup: CDR1 SNHLY, CDR2 FYNNEI. V lost 11 bases to trimming and J lost 0 bases; unmatched junction nucleotides: 6. The CDR3 bases are TGTGCCGGAGACGGACAGGCGAACACCGGGGAGCTGTTTTTT. This encodes CAGDGQANTGELFF.

The chain couples TRBV5-5 to TRBJ2-5, with TRBD1 matching 7 bases. The CDR3 loop spans 15 amino acids. With V trimmed by 0 bases and J by 5 bases, 7 bases remained unmatched. Germline loops: CDR1 SGHKS, CDR2 YYEKEE (reference sequence). CDR3 bases: TGTGCCAGCAGCTTGGACACAGGGGTCAGGGAGACCCAGTACTTC. It translates to CASSLDTGVRETQYF.